This TCR beta chain was retrieved from a study of T cell changes during pregnancy in multiple sclerosis. The table came from immunoSEQ multiplex PCR; TCRdb's copy has only in-frame clones and leaves some out. The table lists about 53,000 clones, about nine tenths of them singletons. Trimming removed 3 bases from V and 5 bases from J, with 7 bases in between. The length of the CDR3 is 12 residues. The chain joins TRBV23-1 to TRBJ1-2; no reliable D call. TRBV23-1 is an ORF for which the function is uncertain. This clonotype originated in a female donor with multiple sclerosis, enrolled in a pregnancy study. The source material was CD4+ T cells from peripheral blood mononuclear cells, sampled in the third trimester of pregnancy. CDR3 DNA sequence: TGCGCCAGCAGTCAGCCAGGTTATGGCTACACCTTC. It translates to CASSQPGYGYTF.